This T cell receptor (beta chain) was observed in a study of CD8 T cells in Susac syndrome. Trimming removed 2 bases from V and 0 bases from J, with 11 bases in between. Germline V gene lookup returns CDR1 MGHDK and CDR2 SYGVNS. The CDR3 is 16 amino acids. TCR beta from blood CD8+ and CD4+ T cells was sequenced. RNA in amounts of roughly 0.5 to 1 ug was reverse transcribed with random hexamers. TCRdb redid the calling of the immunoSEQ multiplex PCR reads with MiXCR, one entry per CDR3 protein. The sample lists about 210,000 distinct CDR3 sequences; about 95% were seen once. The sequencing sample was made of CD4+ T cells from PBMCs. The clonotype originates from a human donor in good health. The rearrangement joins TRBV25-1 to TRBJ1-5, with D uncertain. The CDR3 DNA reads TGTGCCAGCAGTGAAGCCGGGCGAGGTAGCAATCAGCCCCAGCATTTT. Protein product: CASSEAGRGSNQPQHF.